These T cell receptor beta chains were read from a single sample in a study of blood T cell repertoires in COVID-19. Assay used: immunoSEQ multiplex PCR; TCRdb lists only in-frame clones, some missing. The data show fewer than 150,000 clones, 84% seen once. Material: peripheral blood. These receptors came from a human donor in a cohort sampled during active COVID-19. The CDR3 runs from the conserved cysteine through the conserved F or W.

v_gene: TRBV7-3
CDR3aa: CASSLTGSHAFSGYTF

v_gene: TRBV6-9
CDR3aa: CASSYSRPKQGSDTEAFF

v_gene: TRBV10-1
CDR3aa: CARPKGLSNQPQHF

v_gene: TRBV6-1
CDR3aa: CASSESPAGYYGYTF

v_gene: TRBV15
CDR3aa: CATSSPKGTGGRETQYF

v_gene: TRBV6-2/TRBV6-3
CDR3aa: CASSYPRTDNEKLFF

v_gene: TRBV9
CDR3aa: CASSVVVQGTTEAFF

v_gene: TRBV5-1
CDR3aa: CASSLTLAGGSYNEQFF

v_gene: TRBV6-1
CDR3aa: CASSDPVNQPQHF

v_gene: TRBV11-2
CDR3aa: CASSLDLGNQPQHF

v_gene: TRBV27
CDR3aa: CASLGQGYGYTF

v_gene: TRBV12-5
CDR3aa: CASGLLISSGNTIYF

v_gene: TRBV12-1
CDR3aa: CEMGAGGTDTQYF

v_gene: TRBV3-1/TRBV3-2
CDR3aa: CASRPDYPQYF

v_gene: TRBV5-8
CDR3aa: CASARGQAKETQYF

v_gene: TRBV10-3
CDR3aa: CAISGMTGLLDTQYF

v_gene: TRBV5-1
CDR3aa: CASSWRAGVSYEQYF

v_gene: TRBV5-1
CDR3aa: CASSLGTGVLNEQFF

v_gene: TRBV15
CDR3aa: CATSSQAAGGLYEQFF

v_gene: TRBV18
CDR3aa: CASSPQATSYNSPLHF

v_gene: TRBV19
CDR3aa: CASRAGESVGSTEAFF

v_gene: TRBV6-5
CDR3aa: CASGQSAYEQYF

v_gene: TRBV5-8
CDR3aa: CASSRRTGGSGEQYF